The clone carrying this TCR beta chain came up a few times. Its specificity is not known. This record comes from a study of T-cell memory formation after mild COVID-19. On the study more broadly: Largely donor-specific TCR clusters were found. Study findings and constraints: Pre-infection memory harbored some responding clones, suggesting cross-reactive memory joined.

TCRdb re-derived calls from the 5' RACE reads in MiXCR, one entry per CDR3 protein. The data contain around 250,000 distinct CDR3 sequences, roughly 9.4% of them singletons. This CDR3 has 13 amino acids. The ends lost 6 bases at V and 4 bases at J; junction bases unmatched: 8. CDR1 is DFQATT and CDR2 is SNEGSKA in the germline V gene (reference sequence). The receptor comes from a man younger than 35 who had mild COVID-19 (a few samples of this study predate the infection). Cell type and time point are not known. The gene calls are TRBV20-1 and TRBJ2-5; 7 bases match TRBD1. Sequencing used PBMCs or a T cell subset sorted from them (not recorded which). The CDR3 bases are TGCAGTGCCGCCCGACAGGGAGTAGAGACCCAGTACTTC. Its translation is CSAARQGVETQYF.